This record covers a single T cell receptor (beta chain). The record originates from a study of blood T cell repertoires in COVID-19. Donors were grouped by their self-reported clinical history. Recovered participants had two consecutive negative NP/OP PCR tests, healthcare professional clearance, or symptom resolution. TCRdb's table, derived via immunoSEQ multiplex PCR, lists solely in-frame clones and lacks some. The sample consists of hundreds of thousands of clones, 75% to 90% of them appearing once. The sample comprised PBMCs or T cells enriched from blood (not recorded which). This clonotype originated in a man aged 30 to 45 who had recovered from COVID-19.

This chain's CDR3 is CASHRGTVGELFF. The CDR3 DNA follows: TGTGCCTCCCACAGGGGAACGGTCGGGGAGCTGTTTTTT. The rearrangement links TRBV7-9 to TRBJ2-2, with 7 bases lining up with TRBD1. This CDR3 is built from 13 residues. J lost 7 bases, V lost 11 bases, and 10 bases had no gene match. Germline assignment: CDR1 SEHNR and CDR2 FQNEAQ (reference sequence).